This T cell receptor beta chain was obtained from a study of T cells in Graves' hyperthyroidism and ophthalmopathy. The CDR3 sequence is 14 residues long. V lost 4 bases, J lost 6 bases, and 16 bases lay in between. Germline-derived CDR1 and CDR2 are MNHEY and SVGAGI. Amplification targeted TCR beta CDR3 regions from RNA transcripts. Carried out on the TCR CDR3, a first-round RT-PCR used the HTBI primer set. Via MiXCR, TCRdb re-called the multiplex PCR reads, giving one row per CDR3 protein. This sample yields about 610,000 distinct CDR3 sequences, of which about 45% are seen a single time; roughly 7.7% belongs to the top ten. A patient was excluded if there was uncontrolled infection, other autoimmune disease, pregnancy or lactation.

This clonotype was sampled from a young woman with Graves' hyperthyroidism. The rearrangement joins TRBV6-5 to TRBJ2-7; D gene ambiguous. Source material: peripheral blood or thyroid tissue (not recorded which). DNA of the CDR3: TGTGCCAGCAGTTTCCGGGCCCATCTCCGCGAGCAGTACTTC. This sequence encodes CASSFRAHLREQYF.